The entry below describes one T cell receptor beta chain. Its antigen is currently unknown. Germline loops: CDR1 SEHNR, CDR2 FQNEAQ (reference sequence). V dropped 4 bases and J dropped 6 bases, with 15 bases sitting between them. The length of the CDR3 is 14 residues. This record comes from a study of OX40 agonist ivuxolimab in advanced cancers. Study-wide findings and caveats: Clonal expansion was seen in CD4+ and CD8+ blood T cells by week 6 at 0.1 to 3.0 mg/kg.

Measured with immunoSEQ multiplex PCR; TCRdb has only the in-frame clones, and not every one. This table has roughly 20,000 clones, 70% to 80% appearing once. Patients had blood sampled at baseline and again on cycle 4 day 1 and cycle 7 day 1. This TCR was sampled from an adult with an advanced solid tumor such as melanoma, head and neck, liver or kidney cancer. The sequencing here drew on CD4+ or CD8+ T cells sorted from blood, taken in a trial of the OX40 agonist ivuxolimab. The chain links TRBV7-9 to TRBJ1-1; no definite D call. The DNA of the CDR3 is TGTGCCAGCAGCTCCCCCGTAGGGCTGGCTGAAGCTTTCTTT. Translating it yields CASSSPVGLAEAFF. Filled out from reference TRBV7-9 and TRBJ1-1, the complete variable domain reads DTGVSQNPRHKITKRGQNVTFRCDPISEHNRLYWYRQTLGQGPEFLTYFQNEAQLEKSRLLSDRFSAERPKGSFSTLEIQRTEQGDSAMYLCASSSPVGLAEAFFGQGTRLTVV.